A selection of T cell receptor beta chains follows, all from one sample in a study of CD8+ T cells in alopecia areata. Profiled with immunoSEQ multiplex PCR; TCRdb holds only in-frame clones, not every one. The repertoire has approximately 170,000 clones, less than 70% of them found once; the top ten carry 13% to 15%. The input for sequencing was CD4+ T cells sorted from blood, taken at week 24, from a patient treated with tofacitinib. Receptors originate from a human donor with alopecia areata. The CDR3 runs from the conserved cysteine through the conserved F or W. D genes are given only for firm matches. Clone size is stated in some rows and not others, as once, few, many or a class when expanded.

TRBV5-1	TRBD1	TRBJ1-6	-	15	CASSLAAGQGSPLHF	TGCGCCAGCAGCTTGGCCGCGGGACAGGGTTCACCCCTCCACTTT
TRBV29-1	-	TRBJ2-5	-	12	CSVVLVQETQYF	TGCAGCGTTGTTCTGGTACAAGAGACCCAGTACTTC
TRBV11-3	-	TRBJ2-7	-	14	CASSSPDRNYEQYF	TGTGCCAGCAGCTCCCCTGACAGGAACTACGAGCAGTACTTC
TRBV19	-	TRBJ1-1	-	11	CASSVDTEAFF	TGTGCCAGTAGTGTAGACACTGAAGCTTTCTTT
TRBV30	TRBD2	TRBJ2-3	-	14	CAWTSGGAVDTQYF	TGTGCCTGGACTAGCGGGGGGGCCGTGGATACGCAGTATTTT
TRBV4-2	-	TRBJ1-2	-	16	CASSQAGGEGYYGYTF	TGTGCCAGCAGCCAAGCCGGGGGTGAGGGCTACTATGGCTACACCTTC
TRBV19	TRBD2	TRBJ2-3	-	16	CASSPGLASSTDTQYF	TGTGCCAGTAGTCCCGGACTAGCCTCTAGCACAGATACGCAGTATTTT
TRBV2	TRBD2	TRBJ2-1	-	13	CAILAGEYNEQFF	TGTGCCATTTTAGCGGGGGAATACAATGAGCAGTTCTTC
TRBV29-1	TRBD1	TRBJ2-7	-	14	CSVRQTGRSYEQYF	TGCAGCGTTCGACAGACAGGGCGCTCCTACGAGCAGTACTTC
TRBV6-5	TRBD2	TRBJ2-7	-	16	CASSYGLAGGGYEQYF	TGTGCCAGCAGTTACGGGCTAGCGGGGGGGGGCTACGAGCAGTACTTC
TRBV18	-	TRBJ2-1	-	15	CASSPTYNSYNEQFF	TGTGCCAGCTCACCAACGTACAACTCCTACAATGAGCAGTTCTTC
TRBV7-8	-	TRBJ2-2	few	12	CASSFPKGELFF	TGTGCCAGCAGCTTCCCCAAAGGGGAGCTGTTTTTT
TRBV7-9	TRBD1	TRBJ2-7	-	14	CASSLGQGGREQYF	TGTGCCAGCAGCCTGGGACAGGGCGGGCGCGAGCAGTACTTC
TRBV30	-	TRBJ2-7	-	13	CAWSAGIIYEQYF	TGTGCCTGGAGCGCAGGGATCATCTACGAGCAGTACTTC
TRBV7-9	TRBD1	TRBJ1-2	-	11	CAKQGTEGYTF	TGTGCAAAACAAGGGACAGAGGGCTACACCTTC
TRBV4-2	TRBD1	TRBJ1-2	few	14	CASSQDRVPYGYTF	TGTGCCAGCAGCCAGGACAGGGTCCCCTATGGCTACACCTTC
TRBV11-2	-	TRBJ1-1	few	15	CASSLEPGVGTEAFF	TGTGCCAGCAGCTTAGAGCCGGGGGTGGGCACTGAAGCTTTCTTT
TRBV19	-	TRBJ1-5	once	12	CASTDLNQPQHF	TGTGCCAGTACTGACCTCAATCAGCCCCAGCATTTT